This T cell receptor (beta chain) was observed in a study of beta chain features in type 1 diabetes (dated 2018 in TCRdb). About the investigation overall: No differences in mean age, gender distribution, total cell number or subset yield were found between patients and healthy donors. In the study, TCRB repertoires of sorted circulating CD4+ T cell subsets from recently diagnosed type 1 diabetes patients were compared with those of matched healthy donors. Whereas all 30 or so donors provided naive and central memory subsets, regulatory and stem cell-like memory subsets were isolated from just 8 patients and roughly eight healthy donors. A total of approximately 100 million sorted cells were examined across all samples, and the number of cells per subset was strongly correlated with RNA yield.

Its CDR3 holds 14 amino acids, cysteine through phenylalanine. This entry keeps only the CDR3 DNA: 42 bases, framed from base 1. Trimming takes 10 bases from V and 4 bases from J, and the germline ends sit 16 bases apart. CDR1 and CDR2, per the germline V gene, are MRHNA and SNTAGT. On this clone itself: Its antigen is still unknown. No per-base quality is available; no much larger clone lies one base away.

The entire amount of isolated RNA was reverse transcribed using the High Capacity cDNA Reverse Transcription Kit, so the sequenced TCRB transcripts were expressed ones. Naive, central memory and regulatory T cell samples underwent deep immunoSEQ sequencing, averaging roughly 3.3 million total reads per sample. Sorted cells were lysed in RLT buffer, and RNA was extracted using DNase-treated RNeasy Micro or Mini kits according to cell number. Each cell subset was processed on its own to prevent cross-contamination, while patient and healthy donor samples were processed together. Using the immunoSEQ multiplex PCR, TCRB sequences were amplified from cDNA into 87-bp fragments spanning the CDR3 region. Amplicons were sequenced on the Illumina HiSeq platform. As for how the authors treated the data: Synthetic template baselines were used to correct PCR bias computationally, reads within Hamming distance 2 were collapsed, and singletons that could not be merged were discarded. Reads were aligned against IMGT to assign V, D and J genes, CDR3 length and insertions or deletions at six rearrangement sites. Within each subset, clonotype counts were normalized to sorted cell number, after which true diversity and Gini coefficients were computed with the tcR R package. The overlap coefficient, calculated on TCRB nucleotide sequences, was used to quantify repertoire sharing. Out-of-frame TCRB sequences from naive cells were analyzed as a proxy for the pre-selection repertoire. TCRdb mirrors the immuneACCESS table, restricted to in-frame sequences. Some clones are absent from its copies; in checked studies, under half trace to an unresolved V gene, and the reason for the others is unknown. The DNA gave D and trimming, while V, J and clone size come from that table. The sample table shows around 600,000 clones, and 9.5% to 15% are seen once. The ten largest account for around 0.12% of the sample.

Each donor gave one peripheral blood draw, averaging around 0.11 L, which was collected into heparinised tubes. A BD FACSAria II was used to sort naive, central memory, regulatory and stem cell-like memory CD4+ T cells with a panel that included CD45RO, CCR7, CD25, CD127, CD95 and CD27. A purity above 98% was achieved for all sorted populations. PBMCs were isolated immediately by Lymphoprep density gradient centrifugation and stained directly without culture. Samples were stained and sorted in pairs, with one healthy donor and one patient per experiment, so that batch effects were minimized. The investigation overall reported the following: PCR might favor shorter templates, but patient and control samples were amplified and corrected together, so any skew would affect both groups equally. Sequencing cDNA rather than genomic DNA could over-represent highly expressing activated cells, although activation and CD3 levels did not differ between groups. At VDJ recombination sites, patients with type 1 diabetes made fewer insertions and deleted more nucleotides, a pattern implying thymic rearrangement abnormalities. Because small numbers of individuals were included in the HLA sub-analyses, any influence of HLA type on TCRB rearrangement was left unresolved. The naive, central memory and regulatory TCRB repertoires appeared to resemble one another more closely among patients than among healthy donors. In all four CD4+ subsets, TCRB CDR3 length was moderately but significantly shorter in type 1 diabetes patients.

This TCR derives from a man younger than 45 with type 1 diabetes. Rearrangement joined TRBV6-4 to TRBJ2-2, with a tentative D gene TRBD1 over 5 matching bases. The sequencing input was naive CD4+ T cells from blood. The sample's cell subset or site, from its label and the paper: true naive CD4+ T cells. The base sequence is TGTGCCACCAAAAGCAGGGTTGGCACCGGGGAGCTGTTTTTT. Its protein reads: CATKSRVGTGELFF.